This TCR beta chain was sequenced during a study of blood T cell repertoires in COVID-19. Across the study: Samples taken during acute and convalescent COVID-19 were collected in the United States, Italy and Spain. The cDNA or gDNA used as material had been derived from T cells, B-cell-depleted T cells, or PBMCs.

In the original workflow: Nucleated cell counts were estimated from reference gene primer amplification. Generated by immunoSEQ multiplex PCR, the TCRdb table keeps only in-frame clones and is missing some. The V and J calls and the clone size are those of that table, but D and trimming were determined from the DNA. The sample contains about 420,000 clones, 80% to 90% of which appear only once. CDR3 size: 14 residues. Germline V gene data show CDR1 as SGHKS and CDR2 as YYEKEE (reference sequence). The junction had 4 bases not matched to a gene; V was cut back by 4 bases and J by 4 bases. Sample: peripheral blood. The TCR comes from a man aged 18 to 35 with COVID-19, enrolled during active disease. The J gene is TRBJ2-2, the V gene TRBV5-5, with TRBD2 identical over 7 bases. CDR3 sequence (DNA): TGTGCCAGCAGCGCCCGGGGGGTCACCGGGGAGCTGTTTTTT. Its translation: CASSARGVTGELFF.